This T cell receptor (beta chain) was documented in a study of regulatory T cells in long-lasting Graves disease. This clonotype was seen at least ten times. Sequencing libraries for TCR beta were prepared with iRepertoire HTBI primers and Arm-PCR of CDR3 regions. MiXCR, applied by TCRdb to the multiplex PCR reads, yields one record per CDR3 protein. Here the sample spans a few hundred thousand distinct CDR3 sequences, over 14% being singletons. Germline CDR1 and CDR2: SGHDT and YYEEEE. There are 15 residues in the CDR3. Trimming left V 2 bases short and J 5 bases short, with 16 bases between. Time point in this sample: newly diagnosed GD, antithyroid drugs for less than 3 months. RNA extracted from PBMCs served as the sequencing template. Criteria from the American Thyroid Association guidelines were applied to diagnose Graves' disease. Around 9.9 milliliters of peripheral blood went into EDTA tubes.

The same sample was also used in a study of T cells in Graves' hyperthyroidism and ophthalmopathy.

The sequence was obtained from a woman aged 40 to 50 with Graves disease. The sample consisted of peripheral blood mononuclear cells (PBMCs), taken at new diagnosis, from a patient treated with antithyroid drugs. The chain uses TRBV5-6 and TRBJ2-5, with D possibly being TRBD1 (6 bases). CDR3 sequence: CASSLPGHRRETQYF. The CDR3 DNA reads TGTGCCAGCAGCTTACCGGGACATCGACGGGAGACCCAGTACTTC.